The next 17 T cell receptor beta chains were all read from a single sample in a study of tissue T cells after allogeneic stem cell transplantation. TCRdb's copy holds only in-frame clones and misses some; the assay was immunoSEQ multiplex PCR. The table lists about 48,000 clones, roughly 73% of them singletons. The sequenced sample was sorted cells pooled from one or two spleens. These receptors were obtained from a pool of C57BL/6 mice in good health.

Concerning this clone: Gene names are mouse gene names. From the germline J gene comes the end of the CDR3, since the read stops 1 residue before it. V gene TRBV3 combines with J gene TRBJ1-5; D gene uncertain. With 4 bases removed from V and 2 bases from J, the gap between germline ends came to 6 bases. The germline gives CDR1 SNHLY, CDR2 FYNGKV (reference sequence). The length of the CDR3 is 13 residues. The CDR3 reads CASSSGDNQAPLF. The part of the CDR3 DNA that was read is TGTGCCAGCAGCTCCGGGGACAACCAGGCTCCGCTT.

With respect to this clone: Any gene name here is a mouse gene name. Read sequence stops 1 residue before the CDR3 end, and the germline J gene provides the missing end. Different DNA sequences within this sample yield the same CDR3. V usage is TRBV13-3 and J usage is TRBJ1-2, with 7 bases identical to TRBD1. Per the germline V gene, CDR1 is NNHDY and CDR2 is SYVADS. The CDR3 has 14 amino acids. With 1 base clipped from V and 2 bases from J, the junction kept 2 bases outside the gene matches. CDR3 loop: CASSDWGQNSDYTF. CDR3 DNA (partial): TGTGCCAGCAGTGATTGGGGACAGAACTCCGACTACACC.

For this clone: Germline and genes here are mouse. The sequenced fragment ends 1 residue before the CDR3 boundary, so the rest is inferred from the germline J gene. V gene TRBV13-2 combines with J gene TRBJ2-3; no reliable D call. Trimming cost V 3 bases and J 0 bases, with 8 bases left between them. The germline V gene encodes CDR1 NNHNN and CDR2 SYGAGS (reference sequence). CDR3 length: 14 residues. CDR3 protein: CASGGQNSAETLYF. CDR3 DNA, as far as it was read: TGTGCCAGCGGTGGGCAGAATAGTGCAGAAACGCTGTAT.

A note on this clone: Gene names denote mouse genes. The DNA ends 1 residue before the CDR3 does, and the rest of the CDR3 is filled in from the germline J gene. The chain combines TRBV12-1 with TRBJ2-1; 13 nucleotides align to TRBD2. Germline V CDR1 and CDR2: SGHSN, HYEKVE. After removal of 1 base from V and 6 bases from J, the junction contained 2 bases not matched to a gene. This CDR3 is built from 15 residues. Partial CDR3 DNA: TGTGCCAGCTCTCTAAGGACTGGGGGGGCTGCTGAGCAGTTC. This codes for CASSLRTGGAAEQF. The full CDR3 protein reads CASSLRTGGAAEQFF. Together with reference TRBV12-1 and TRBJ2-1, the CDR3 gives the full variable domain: DSGVVQSPRHIIKEKGGRSVLTCIPISGHSNVVWYQQTLGKELKFLIQHYEKVERDKGFLPSRFSVQQFDDYHSEMNMSALELEDSAMYFCASSLRTGGAAEQFFGPGTRLTVL.

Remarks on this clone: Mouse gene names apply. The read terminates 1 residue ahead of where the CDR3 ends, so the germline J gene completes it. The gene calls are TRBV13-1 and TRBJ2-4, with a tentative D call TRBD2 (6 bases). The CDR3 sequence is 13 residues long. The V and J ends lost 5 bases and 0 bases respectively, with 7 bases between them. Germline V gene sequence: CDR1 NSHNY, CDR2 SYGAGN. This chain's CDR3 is CASRLGSQNTLYF. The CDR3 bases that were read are TGTGCCAGCAGGCTGGGGAGTCAAAACACCTTGTAC.

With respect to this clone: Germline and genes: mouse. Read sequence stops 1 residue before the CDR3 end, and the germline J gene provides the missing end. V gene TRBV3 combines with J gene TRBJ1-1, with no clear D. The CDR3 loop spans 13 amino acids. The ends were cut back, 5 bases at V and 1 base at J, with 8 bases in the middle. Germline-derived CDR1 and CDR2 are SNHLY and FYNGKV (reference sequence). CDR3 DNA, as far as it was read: TGTGCCAGCAGCCCCCTAAAAAACACAGAAGTCTTC. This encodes CASSPLKNTEVF. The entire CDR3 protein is CASSPLKNTEVFF.

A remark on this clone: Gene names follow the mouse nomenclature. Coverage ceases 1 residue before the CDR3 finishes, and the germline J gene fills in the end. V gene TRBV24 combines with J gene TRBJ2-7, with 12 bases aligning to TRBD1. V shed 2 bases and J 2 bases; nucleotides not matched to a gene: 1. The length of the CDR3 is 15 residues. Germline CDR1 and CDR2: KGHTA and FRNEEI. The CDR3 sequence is CASSLGTGGTYEQYF. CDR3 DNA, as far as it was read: TGTGCCAGCAGTCTGGGGACAGGGGGCACCTATGAACAGTAC.

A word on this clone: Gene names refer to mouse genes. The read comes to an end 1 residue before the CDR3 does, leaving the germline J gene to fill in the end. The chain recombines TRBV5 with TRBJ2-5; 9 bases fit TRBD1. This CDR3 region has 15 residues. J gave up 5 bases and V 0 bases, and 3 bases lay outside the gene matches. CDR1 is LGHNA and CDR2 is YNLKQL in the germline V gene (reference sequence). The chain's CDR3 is CASSQDQGQGDTQYF. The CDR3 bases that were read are TGTGCCAGCAGCCAAGATCAGGGACAGGGAGACACCCAGTAC.

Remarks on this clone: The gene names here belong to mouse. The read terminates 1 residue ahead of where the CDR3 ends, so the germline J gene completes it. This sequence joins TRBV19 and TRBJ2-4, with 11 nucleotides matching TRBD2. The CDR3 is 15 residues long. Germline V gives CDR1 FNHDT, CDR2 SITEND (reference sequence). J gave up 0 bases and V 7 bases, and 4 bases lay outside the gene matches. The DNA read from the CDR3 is TGTGCCAGCTCAGACTGGGGGGGTAGTCAAAACACCTTGTAC. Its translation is CASSDWGGSQNTLY. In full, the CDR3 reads CASSDWGGSQNTLYF.

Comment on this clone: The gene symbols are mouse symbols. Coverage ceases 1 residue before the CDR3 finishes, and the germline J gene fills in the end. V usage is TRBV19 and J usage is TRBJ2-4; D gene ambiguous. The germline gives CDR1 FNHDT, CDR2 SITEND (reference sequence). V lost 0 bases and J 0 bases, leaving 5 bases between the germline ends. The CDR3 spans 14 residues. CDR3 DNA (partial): TGTGCCAGCAGTATAGGGAGGAGTCAAAACACCTTGTAC. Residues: CASSIGRSQNTLY. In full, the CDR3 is CASSIGRSQNTLYF. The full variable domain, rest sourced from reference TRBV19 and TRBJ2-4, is GGIITQTPKFLIGQEGQKLTLKCQQNFNHDTMYWYRQDSGKGLRLIYYSITENDLQKGDLSEGYDASREKKSSFSLTVTSAQKNEMAVFLCASSIGRSQNTLYFGAGTRLSVL.

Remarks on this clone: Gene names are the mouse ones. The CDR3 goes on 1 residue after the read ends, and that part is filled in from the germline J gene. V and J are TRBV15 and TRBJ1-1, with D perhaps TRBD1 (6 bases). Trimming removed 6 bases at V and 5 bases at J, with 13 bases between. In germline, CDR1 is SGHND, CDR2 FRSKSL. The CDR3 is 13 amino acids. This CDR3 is CASSLRGGTEVFF. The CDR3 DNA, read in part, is TGTGCCAGCAGCCTCAGGGGCGGGACAGAAGTCTTC.

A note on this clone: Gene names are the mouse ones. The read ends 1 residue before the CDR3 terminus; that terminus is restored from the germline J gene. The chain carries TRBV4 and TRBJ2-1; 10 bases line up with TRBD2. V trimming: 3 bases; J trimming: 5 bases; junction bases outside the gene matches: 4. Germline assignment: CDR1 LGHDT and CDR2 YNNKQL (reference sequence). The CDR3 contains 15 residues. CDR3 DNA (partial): TGTGCCAGCAGCTACTGGGGGGGCGCCCATGCTGAGCAGTTC. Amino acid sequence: CASSYWGGAHAEQF. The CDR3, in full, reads CASSYWGGAHAEQFF.

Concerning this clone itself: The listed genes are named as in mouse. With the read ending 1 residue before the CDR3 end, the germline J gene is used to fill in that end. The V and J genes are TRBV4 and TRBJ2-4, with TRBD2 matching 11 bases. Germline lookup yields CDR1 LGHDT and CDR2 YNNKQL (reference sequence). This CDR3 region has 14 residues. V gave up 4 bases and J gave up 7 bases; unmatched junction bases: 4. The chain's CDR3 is CASSWTGGRDTLYF. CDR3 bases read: TGTGCCAGCAGCTGGACTGGGGGGCGGGACACCTTGTAC.

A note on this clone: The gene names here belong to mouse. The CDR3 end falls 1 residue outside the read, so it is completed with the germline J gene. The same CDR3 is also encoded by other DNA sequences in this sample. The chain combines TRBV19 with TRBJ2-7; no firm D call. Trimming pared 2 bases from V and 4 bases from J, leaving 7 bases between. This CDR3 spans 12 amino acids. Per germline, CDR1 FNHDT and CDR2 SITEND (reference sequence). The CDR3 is CASSIRGYEQYF. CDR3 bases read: TGTGCCAGCAGTATTCGGGGATATGAACAGTAC.

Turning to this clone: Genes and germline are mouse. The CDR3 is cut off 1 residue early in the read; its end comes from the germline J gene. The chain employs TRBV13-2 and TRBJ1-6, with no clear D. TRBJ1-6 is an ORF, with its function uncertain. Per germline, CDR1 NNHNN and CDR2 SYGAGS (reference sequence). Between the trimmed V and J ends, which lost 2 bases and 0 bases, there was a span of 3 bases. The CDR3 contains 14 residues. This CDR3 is CASGENSYNSPLYF. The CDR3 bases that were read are TGTGCCAGCGGTGAGAATTCCTATAATTCGCCCCTCTAC.

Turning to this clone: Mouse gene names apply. The CDR3 reads CASSDGGRNTEVFF. Partial CDR3 DNA: TGTGCCAGCAGTGATGGGGGCAGAAACACAGAAGTCTTC. V gene TRBV13-3 combines with J gene TRBJ1-1; tentatively, D is TRBD1 (5 bases). The sequence runs out 1 residue before the end of the CDR3; the remainder is reconstructed from the germline J gene. Germline V lookup: CDR1 NNHDY, CDR2 SYVADS. The V and J ends lost 0 bases and 1 base respectively, with 7 bases between them. The CDR3 extends over 14 amino acids.

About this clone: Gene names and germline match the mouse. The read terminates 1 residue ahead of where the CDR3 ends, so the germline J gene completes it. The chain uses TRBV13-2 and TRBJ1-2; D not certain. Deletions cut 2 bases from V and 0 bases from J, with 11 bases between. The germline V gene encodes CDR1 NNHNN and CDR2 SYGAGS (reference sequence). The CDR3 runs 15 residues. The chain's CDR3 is CASGEVAIANSDYTF. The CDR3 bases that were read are TGTGCCAGCGGTGAAGTGGCCATAGCAAACTCCGACTACACC.